One sample yielded the 10 T cell receptor beta chains listed below, sequenced in a study of neurological immune-mediated disorders. Documented time point: longitudinal time-point 1 (baseline). TCRdb re-called the 5' RACE reads with MiXCR, one entry per CDR3 protein. The table has tens of thousands of distinct CDR3 sequences, about an eighth seen once. The material sequenced was PBMCs. These receptors originate from a female donor with HTLV-1-associated myelopathy (HAM/TSP).

The rearrangement joins TRBV5-1 to TRBJ2-1; 10 bases fit TRBD2. Germline V gene data show CDR1 as SGHRS and CDR2 as YFSETQ. CDR3 length: 16 amino acids. V shed 5 bases, J shed 4 bases, and the junction held 9 bases outside the gene matches. The CDR3 DNA follows: TGCGCCAGCAGAAGCAATAGCGGGGGGTCGTACAATGAGCAGTTCTTC. This codes for CASRSNSGGSYNEQFF.

This clonotype was recorded many times. The V call is TRBV20-1, the J call TRBJ1-5; D gene uncertain. The CDR3 is 12 residues long. Germline loops: CDR1 DFQATT, CDR2 SNEGSKA (reference sequence). V dropped 6 bases and J dropped 3 bases, with 9 bases sitting between them. CDR3 region: CSASKYNQPQHF. CDR3 in DNA: TGCAGTGCGTCAAAGTACAATCAGCCCCAGCATTTT.

In this sample, this clonotype turned up many times. The genes are TRBV4-1 and TRBJ2-1; possible D gene TRBD1, 6 bases. This CDR3 has 15 residues. Trimming left V 4 bases short and J 4 bases short, with 14 bases between. Germline V gives CDR1 MGHRA, CDR2 YSYEKL. The CDR3 sequence: CASSLNREGYNEQFF. The CDR3 DNA sequence: TGCGCCAGCAGCCTAAACAGGGAAGGTTACAATGAGCAGTTCTTC.

The sample holds many counts of this clonotype. V and J are TRBV24-1 and TRBJ2-1; 8 positions match TRBD2. J was trimmed by 1 base and V by 5 bases; bases with no gene match: 3. In germline, CDR1 is KGHDR, CDR2 SFDVKD. The CDR3 is 15 amino acids. The DNA of the CDR3 is TGTGCCACCAGTGGAGGCGGGGGGTCCTACAATGAGCAGTTCTTC. Protein product: CATSGGGGSYNEQFF.

There are many counts of this clonotype. The chain joins TRBV7-2 to TRBJ1-6; the D gene is possibly TRBD1 (6 bases). V lost 6 bases and J lost 0, with 9 bases in between. Germline CDR1 SGHTA, CDR2 FQGNSA. The CDR3 is 15 amino acids. For the CDR3, the DNA is TGTGCCAGCAGTCAGGGGAGCTCCTATAATTCACCCCTCCACTTT. This codes for CASSQGSSYNSPLHF.

Ten or more counts support this clonotype. This rearrangement joins TRBV9 to TRBJ2-6, with D unclear. Germline loops: CDR1 SGDLS, CDR2 YYNGEE. Deletions cut 0 bases from V and 4 bases from J, with 8 bases between. The CDR3 extends over 15 amino acids. DNA of the CDR3: TGTGCCAGCAGCGTAGGACTCCAGGGGGCCAACGTCCTGACTTTC. Protein: CASSVGLQGANVLTF.

This clonotype was seen ten or more times. This chain uses TRBV29-1 with TRBJ2-7; D might be TRBD1 (6 bases). The CDR3 runs to 13 residues. Trimming removed 6 bases at V and 4 bases at J, with 16 bases between. Germline V lookup: CDR1 SQVTM, CDR2 ANQGSEA. CDR3 coding DNA: TGCAGCGTCACGGACAGCAGCATTTACGAGCAGTACTTC. This gives the protein CSVTDSSIYEQYF.

CDR3 nucleotides: TGTGCCATCAGTGAGTCGCTAGCGGGGGCCAACACCGGGGAGCTGTTTTTT. Its translation is CAISESLAGANTGELFF. The chain couples TRBV10-3 to TRBJ2-2; 10 bases match TRBD2. The CDR3 runs 17 residues. CDR1 ENHRY and CDR2 SYGVKD come from the germline V gene. The V gene end was trimmed by 0 bases and the J gene end by 2 bases; junction bases not matched to a gene: 3.

This clonotype was seen at least ten times. The chain carries TRBV9 and TRBJ1-1; D ambiguous. The CDR3 sequence is 13 residues long. V lost 3 bases to trimming and J lost 2 bases, with 8 bases between them. Germline V lookup: CDR1 SGDLS, CDR2 YYNGEE. The CDR3 spells CASSALLNTEAFF. CDR3 DNA: TGTGCCAGCAGCGCGCTTCTAAACACTGAAGCTTTCTTT.

This clonotype has ten or more counts. This chain links TRBV6-2 or TRBV6-3 with TRBJ2-7; D gene unclear. The CDR3 totals 13 residues. The germline gives CDR1 MNHEY, CDR2 SVGEGT. Trimming removed 3 bases at V and 0 bases at J, with 6 bases between. The DNA for the CDR3 is TGTGCCAGCAGTTATTGGGTCTCCTACGAGCAGTACTTC. It specifies CASSYWVSYEQYF.